The T cell receptor beta chain described here comes from a study of T cells after yellow fever vaccination. Overall study context: SMART-Seq v4 Ultra Low Input prepared the low-cell-number fractions. Study-wide findings and caveats: The booster response re-showed most primary clones: 96% CD4, around 85% CD8.

In its sample, this clonotype was seen many times. Its matching antigen is unknown. This CDR3 contains 11 residues. Trimming cost V 5 bases and J 9 bases, with 8 bases left between them. Per germline, CDR1 SGHAT and CDR2 FQNNGV. Via MiXCR, TCRdb re-called the 5' RACE reads, giving one row per CDR3 protein. This table has approximately 250,000 distinct CDR3 sequences, approximately 5.2% appearing once. The material sequenced was CD4+ T cells sorted from PBMCs, taken on the day of the yellow fever booster vaccination. This TCR was sampled from a man aged 18 to 30 who received the YFV17D yellow fever vaccine. This chain uses TRBV11-2 with TRBJ2-1, with D unresolved. The CDR3 DNA follows: TGTGCCAGCAGCCTCTGGGCTGAGCAGTTCTTC. Translating it yields CASSLWAEQFF.